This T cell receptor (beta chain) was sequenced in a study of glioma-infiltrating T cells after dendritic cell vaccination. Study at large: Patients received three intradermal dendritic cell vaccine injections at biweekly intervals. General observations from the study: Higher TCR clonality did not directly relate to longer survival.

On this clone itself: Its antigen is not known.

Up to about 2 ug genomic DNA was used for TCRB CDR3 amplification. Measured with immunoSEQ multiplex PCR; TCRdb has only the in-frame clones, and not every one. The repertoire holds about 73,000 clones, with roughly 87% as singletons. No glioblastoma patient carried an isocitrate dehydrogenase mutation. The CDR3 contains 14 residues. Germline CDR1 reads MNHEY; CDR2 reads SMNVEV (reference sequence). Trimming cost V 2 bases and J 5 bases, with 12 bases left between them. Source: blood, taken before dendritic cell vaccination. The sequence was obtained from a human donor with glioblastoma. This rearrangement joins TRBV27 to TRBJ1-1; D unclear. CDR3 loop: CASSLLWPGTEAFF. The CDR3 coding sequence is TGTGCCAGCAGTTTACTATGGCCGGGGACTGAAGCTTTCTTT.